This T cell receptor (beta chain) was profiled in a study of blood T cell repertoires in COVID-19. This clone appeared a few times. Assay: immunoSEQ multiplex PCR; the TCRdb copy retains only in-frame clones and omits some. Among over 200,000 clones, roughly 90% were seen once, and the ten largest hold less than 3.5%. The CDR3 is made up of 16 amino acids. Germline-derived CDR1 and CDR2 are MNHNS and SASEGT. V was trimmed by 2 bases and J by 1 base, leaving 11 bases between them. Sequencing input: peripheral blood. The sequence was collected from a woman in her sixties with acute or convalescent COVID-19. V usage is TRBV6-1 and J usage is TRBJ2-2; D uncertain. CDR3 amino acids: CASSEPGAVNTGELFF. The CDR3 coding sequence is TGTGCCAGCAGTGAACCCGGTGCGGTGAACACCGGGGAGCTGTTTTTT.